These 16 T cell receptor beta chains were all obtained from the same sample, sequenced in a study of blood T cell repertoires in COVID-19. Data came from immunoSEQ multiplex PCR; TCRdb stores just in-frame clones and leaves some out. Of roughly 60,000 clones in the sample, roughly 80% were seen once. The sequenced sample was peripheral blood. These receptors came from a man between 45 and 60 years old with COVID-19, enrolled during active disease.

A few counts support this clone. This chain links TRBV10-3 with TRBJ2-7; 8 bases are a match to TRBD1. The CDR3 spans 15 residues. Germline CDR1 and CDR2: ENHRY and SYGVKD. Trimming removed 3 bases from V and 6 bases from J; junction bases left unmatched: 10. The CDR3 reads CAISELGQGAFEQYF. CDR3 bases: TGTGCCATCAGTGAACTAGGGCAGGGGGCATTCGAGCAGTACTTC.

The V and J genes are TRBV7-2 and TRBJ1-2, with TRBD1 identical over 8 bases. The CDR3 has 14 amino acids. J lost 8 bases, V lost 1 base, and 6 bases had no gene match. Germline CDR1 SGHTA, CDR2 FQGNSA. CDR3 in amino acids: CASSLVQGASGYTF. The CDR3 nucleotides are TGTGCCAGCAGCTTAGTTCAGGGGGCCAGCGGCTACACCTTC.

This rearrangement joins TRBV5-1 to TRBJ2-7; the D gene is possibly TRBD1 (5 bases). V was clipped by 0 bases and J by 9 bases, with 10 bases between them. Germline V CDR1 and CDR2: SGHRS, YFSETQ. The CDR3 consists of 12 residues. CDR3 sequence: CASSLDRQRQYF. CDR3 nucleotides: TGCGCCAGCAGCTTGGACAGGCAAAGGCAGTACTTC.

The chain employs TRBV29-1 and TRBJ2-1; D gene uncertain. This CDR3 is built from 17 residues. V lost 4 bases to trimming and J lost 0 bases, with 19 bases between them. The germline CDR1 and CDR2 sequences are SQVTM and ANQGSEA. The CDR3 coding sequence is TGCAGCGTTGTCCAATTCCCTCGGCGGATCTCCTACAATGAGCAGTTCTTC. Its protein product is CSVVQFPRRISYNEQFF.

CDR3 amino acids: CASPSGIGDEQFF. The CDR3 DNA sequence: TGCGCCAGTCCCAGCGGGATAGGCGATGAGCAGTTCTTC. The chain recombines TRBV5-1 with TRBJ2-1, with 7 bases that match TRBD2. The junction had 10 bases not matched to a gene; V was cut back by 8 bases and J by 8 bases. Germline V lookup: CDR1 SGHRS, CDR2 YFSETQ. This CDR3 spans 13 amino acids.

This chain joins TRBV4-3 and TRBJ2-1; D is unclear. The CDR3 spans 14 residues. V was pared by 1 base and J by 5 bases, with 9 bases between. CDR1 and CDR2 (germline): LGHNA, YSLEER. In DNA, the CDR3 is TGCGCCAGCAGCCAAGGGGTACGGGACAATGAGCAGTTCTTC. Translated, it gives CASSQGVRDNEQFF.

The chain recombines TRBV20-1 with TRBJ1-2; no definite D call. The CDR3 totals 14 residues. Trimming shortened V by 3 bases and J by 3 bases, and 14 bases separated the two germline ends. Germline CDR1 reads DFQATT; CDR2 reads SNEGSKA (reference sequence). The CDR3 DNA sequence: TGCAGTGCTAGTCTGTCGGTGCTTGACTATGGCTACACCTTC. It yields the protein CSASLSVLDYGYTF.

V gene TRBV12-3 or TRBV12-4 combines with J gene TRBJ2-7; D gene unclear. V lost 5 bases to trimming and J lost 0 bases, with 8 bases between them. The CDR3 is 13 residues long. The CDR3 loop is CASSEPISYEQYF. The CDR3 DNA sequence: TGTGCCAGCAGTGAGCCCATCTCCTACGAGCAGTACTTC.

The V and J genes are TRBV7-2 and TRBJ1-6; tentatively, D is TRBD1 (6 bases). This CDR3 has 16 amino acids. CDR1 and CDR2 (germline): SGHTA, FQGNSA. Trimming cost V 4 bases and J 10 bases, with 20 bases left between them. CDR3 loop: CASSSPPGQRRSPLHF. The CDR3 coding sequence is TGTGCCAGCAGCTCCCCGCCGGGACAAAGAAGGTCACCCCTCCACTTT.

The chain links TRBV27 to TRBJ1-5; D call uncertain. The ends were cut back, 7 bases at V and 3 bases at J, with 16 bases in the middle. CDR1 and CDR2 (germline): MNHEY, SMNVEV (reference sequence). This CDR3 comprises 15 residues. As DNA, the CDR3 is TGTGCCAGCACCTATCTACAGAAGCTCAATCAGCCCCAGCATTTT. Protein: CASTYLQKLNQPQHF.

The chain is built from TRBV7-9 and TRBJ2-1; 7 nucleotides line up with TRBD2. This CDR3 contains 14 residues. V gave up 8 bases and J gave up 4 bases; unmatched junction bases: 8. The germline CDR1 and CDR2 sequences are SEHNR and FQNEAQ (reference sequence). The CDR3 spells CASGGSSPYNEQFF. The DNA of the CDR3 is TGTGCCAGCGGCGGGAGCTCTCCTTACAATGAGCAGTTCTTC. Complete variable domain (other parts from reference TRBV7-9 and TRBJ2-1): DTGVSQNPRHKITKRGQNVTFRCDPISEHNRLYWYRQTLGQGPEFLTYFQNEAQLEKSRLLSDRFSAERPKGSFSTLEIQRTEQGDSAMYLCASGGSSPYNEQFFGPGTRLTVL.

This clone was seen once. The CDR3 DNA reads as TGTGCCAGTAGTATAGATGACCACAGTAAAGCTTTCTTT. It codes for CASSIDDHSKAFF. This chain links TRBV19 with TRBJ1-1; no clear D gene. CDR1 is LNHDA and CDR2 is SQIVND in the germline V gene (reference sequence). V was trimmed by 0 bases and J by 9 bases, leaving 11 bases between them. The CDR3 is 13 residues long.

This chain uses TRBV28 with TRBJ2-7; 11 bases fit TRBD2. The junction had 10 bases not matched to a gene; V was cut back by 5 bases and J by 7 bases. Germline-derived CDR1 and CDR2 are MDHEN and SYDVKM. The CDR3 loop spans 15 amino acids. The CDR3 DNA sequence: TGTGCCAGCAGTCCCCCGGGACTAGCGGACGGGGAGCAGTACTTC. This encodes CASSPPGLADGEQYF.

This chain links TRBV10-3 with TRBJ1-2, with 9 bases aligning to TRBD1. The V segment lost 3 bases and the J segment 6 bases; nucleotides outside the gene matches: 8. This CDR3 comprises 15 residues. Germline V gene data show CDR1 as ENHRY and CDR2 as SYGVKD. For the CDR3, the DNA is TGTGCCATCAGTGACCGGGACAGGGTTCAGGATGGCTACACCTTC. This encodes CAISDRDRVQDGYTF.

The table lists this clone with a count of one. One end of the junction fails to match germline, which may point to a read error. The genes are TRBV7-7 and TRBJ2-7; a weak D match, TRBD2 (5 bases). This CDR3 has 15 residues. The germline V gene encodes CDR1 SSHAT and CDR2 FNYEAQ (reference sequence). The CDR3 nucleotides read TGTGCTAGCAGCTTAGGTCGGGGAGAGCTAGAAGAGCAGTACTTC. Translation gives CASSLGRGELEEQYF.

The V gene is TRBV9, the J gene TRBJ1-2, with 8 bases lining up with TRBD1. This CDR3 spans 14 amino acids. The germline gives CDR1 SGDLS, CDR2 YYNGEE. The J segment lost 4 bases and the V segment lost 3 bases, leaving 5 bases of the junction unmatched. CDR3 protein: CASSAWTGRYGYTF. The CDR3 DNA is TGTGCCAGCAGCGCCTGGACAGGGCGCTATGGCTACACCTTC.